Reported below is one TCR beta chain. Assay: immunoSEQ multiplex PCR; the TCRdb copy retains only in-frame clones and omits some. The repertoire has approximately 200,000 clones, 75% to 90% of them found once; the top ten carry roughly 4.9%. This sample was included in a study of blood T cell repertoires in COVID-19. Across the study: Researchers got acute and convalescent COVID-19 samples from the United States, Italy and Spain. Sources were T cells, B-cell-depleted T cells, or PBMCs; the material itself was cDNA or gDNA.

The CDR3 is made up of 14 amino acids. Per germline, CDR1 GTSNPN and CDR2 SVGIG (reference sequence). Trimming at V came to 1 base and at J to 1 base, leaving 4 bases not matched to a gene. The chain has TRBV30 and TRBJ2-7; TRBD2 agrees at 7 bases. This TCR derives from a human donor in a cohort sampled during active COVID-19. The sample comprised peripheral blood. This chain's CDR3 is CAWSAGLGSYEQYF. CDR3 DNA sequence: TGTGCCTGGAGTGCCGGACTAGGATCCTACGAGCAGTACTTC.